The clone carrying this T cell receptor beta chain showed up just a few times. Its antigen is as yet unknown. Germline V gene data show CDR1 as DFQATT and CDR2 as SNEGSKA (reference sequence). Trimming shortened V by 0 bases and J by 8 bases, and 13 bases separated the two germline ends. The CDR3 has 13 residues. TCRdb processed the 5' RACE reads anew with MiXCR; each CDR3 protein has one entry. This table holds approximately 390,000 distinct CDR3 sequences, about 15% found once. The data derive from a study of T-cell memory formation after mild COVID-19. General study findings and limits: Pre-infection memory held some responding clones, suggesting pre-existing cross-reactive T cells responded.

The receptor was isolated from a man aged 18 to 30 who had mild COVID-19 (a few samples of this study predate the infection). Cell type and time point are not known. This sequence joins TRBV20-1 and TRBJ1-2; D remains unclear. Sequencing was done on a sample of PBMCs or a T cell subset sorted from them (not recorded which). CDR3 sequence reads: CSAREESVGGYTF. The CDR3 DNA sequence: TGCAGTGCTAGAGAAGAGAGCGTTGGAGGCTACACCTTC.